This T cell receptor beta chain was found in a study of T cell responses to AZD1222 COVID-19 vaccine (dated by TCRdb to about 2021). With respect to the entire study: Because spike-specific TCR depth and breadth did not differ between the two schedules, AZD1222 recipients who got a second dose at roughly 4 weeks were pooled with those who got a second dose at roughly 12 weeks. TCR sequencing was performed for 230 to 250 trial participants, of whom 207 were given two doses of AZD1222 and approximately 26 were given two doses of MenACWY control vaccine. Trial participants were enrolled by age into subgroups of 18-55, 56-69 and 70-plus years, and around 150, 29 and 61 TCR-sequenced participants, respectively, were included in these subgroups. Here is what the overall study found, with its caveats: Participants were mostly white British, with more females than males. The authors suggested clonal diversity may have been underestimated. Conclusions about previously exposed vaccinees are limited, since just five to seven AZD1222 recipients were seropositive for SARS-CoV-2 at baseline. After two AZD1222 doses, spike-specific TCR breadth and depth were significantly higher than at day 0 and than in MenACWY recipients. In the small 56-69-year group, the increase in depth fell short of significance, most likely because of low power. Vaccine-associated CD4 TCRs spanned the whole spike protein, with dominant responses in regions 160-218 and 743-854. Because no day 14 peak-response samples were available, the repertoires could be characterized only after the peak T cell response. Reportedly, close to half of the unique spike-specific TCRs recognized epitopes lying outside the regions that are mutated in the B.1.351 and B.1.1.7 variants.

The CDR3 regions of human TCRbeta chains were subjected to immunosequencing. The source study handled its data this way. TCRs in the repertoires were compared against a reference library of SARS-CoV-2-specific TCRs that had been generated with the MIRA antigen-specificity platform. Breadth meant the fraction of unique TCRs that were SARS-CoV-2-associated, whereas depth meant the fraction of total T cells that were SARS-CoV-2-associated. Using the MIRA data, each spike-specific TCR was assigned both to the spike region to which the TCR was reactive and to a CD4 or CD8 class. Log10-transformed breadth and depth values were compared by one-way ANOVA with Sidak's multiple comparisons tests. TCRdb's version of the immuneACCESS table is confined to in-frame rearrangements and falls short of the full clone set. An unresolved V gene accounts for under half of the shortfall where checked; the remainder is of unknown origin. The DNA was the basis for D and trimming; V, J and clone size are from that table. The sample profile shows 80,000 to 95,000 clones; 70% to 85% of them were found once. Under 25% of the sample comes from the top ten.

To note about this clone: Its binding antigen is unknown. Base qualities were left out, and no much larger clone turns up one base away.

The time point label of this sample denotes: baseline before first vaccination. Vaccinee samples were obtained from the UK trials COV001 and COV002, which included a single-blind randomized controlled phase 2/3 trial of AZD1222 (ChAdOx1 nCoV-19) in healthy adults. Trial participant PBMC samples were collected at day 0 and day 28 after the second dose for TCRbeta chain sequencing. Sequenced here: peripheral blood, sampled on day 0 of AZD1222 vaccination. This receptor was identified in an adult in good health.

In nucleotides, the sequence is TGTGCCAGCAGCCCGCAGCGGGACTCCTACAATGAGCAGTTCTTC. The encoded protein is CASSPQRDSYNEQFF. The sequence is built from TRBV7-7 and TRBJ2-1, and 7 junctional nucleotides match TRBD2. Relative to germline, V is missing 5 bases and J is missing 0 bases, with 4 bases of the junction outside any gene match. As encoded in the germline V gene (reference sequence), CDR1 is SSHAT while CDR2 is FNYEAQ. Counted from cysteine to phenylalanine, this CDR3 has 15 amino acids. Only CDR3 DNA is held: 45 bases, read in frame from base 1.